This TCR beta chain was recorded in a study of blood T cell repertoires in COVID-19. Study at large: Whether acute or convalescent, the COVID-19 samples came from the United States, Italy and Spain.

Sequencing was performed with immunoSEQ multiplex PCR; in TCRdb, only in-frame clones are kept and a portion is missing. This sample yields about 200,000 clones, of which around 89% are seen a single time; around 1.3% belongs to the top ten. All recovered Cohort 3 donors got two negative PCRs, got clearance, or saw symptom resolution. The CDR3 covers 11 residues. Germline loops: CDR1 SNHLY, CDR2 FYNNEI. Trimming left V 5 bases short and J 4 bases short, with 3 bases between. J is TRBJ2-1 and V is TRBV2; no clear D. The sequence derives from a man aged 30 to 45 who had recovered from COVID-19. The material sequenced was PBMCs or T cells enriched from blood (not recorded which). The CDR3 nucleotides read TGTGCCAGCAGTATATACAATGAGCAGTTCTTC. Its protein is CASSIYNEQFF. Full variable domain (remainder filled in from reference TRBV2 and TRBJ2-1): EPEVTQTPSHQVTQMGQEVILRCVPISNHLYFYWYRQILGQKVEFLVSFYNNEISEKSEIFDDQFSVERPDGSNFTLKIRSTKLEDSAMYFCASSIYNEQFFGPGTRLTVL.